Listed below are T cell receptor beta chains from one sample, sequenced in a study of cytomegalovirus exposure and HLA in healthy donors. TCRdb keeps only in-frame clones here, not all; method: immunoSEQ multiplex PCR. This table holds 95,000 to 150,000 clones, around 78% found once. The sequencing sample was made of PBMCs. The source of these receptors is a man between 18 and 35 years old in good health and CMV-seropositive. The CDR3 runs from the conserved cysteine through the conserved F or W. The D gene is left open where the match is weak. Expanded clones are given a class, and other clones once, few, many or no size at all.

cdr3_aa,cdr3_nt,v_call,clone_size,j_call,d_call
CASSGGATNEQFF,TGTGCCAGTAGCGGGGGGGCCACCAATGAGCAGTTCTTC,TRBV19,-,TRBJ2-1,TRBD2
CASSATGFVTEAFF,TGTGCCAGCAGCGCGACAGGTTTTGTGACTGAAGCTTTCTTT,TRBV7-2,-,TRBJ1-1,-
CASAPGTRGGGYTF,TGTGCTAGTGCCCCAGGCACCAGGGGTGGAGGCTACACCTTC,TRBV12-5,-,TRBJ1-2,-
CASSMMSSSGNTIYF,TGTGCCAGTAGTATGATGAGTTCCTCTGGAAACACCATATATTTT,TRBV19,-,TRBJ1-3,-
CASIPGQTDLTEAFF,TGTGCCAGCATACCGGGACAGACAGACCTCACTGAAGCTTTCTTT,TRBV19,-,TRBJ1-1,TRBD1
CASSTTSGAGEQFF,TGTGCCAGCAGTACGACTAGCGGGGCGGGTGAGCAGTTCTTC,TRBV6-5,-,TRBJ2-1,TRBD2
CASSLTYSGNTIYF,TGTGCCAGCAGCTTAACCTACAGTGGAAACACCATATATTTT,TRBV7-3,-,TRBJ1-3,-
CAWSVRPENTEAFF,TGTGCCTGGAGTGTGCGGCCAGAGAACACTGAAGCTTTCTTT,TRBV30,-,TRBJ1-1,-
CASSDSASREKYF,TGCGCCAGCAGTGACTCGGCTAGCCGGGAGAAGTACTTC,TRBV10-1,-,TRBJ2-7,-
CSVVSGQSYNEQFF,TGCAGCGTTGTGTCGGGACAGTCTTACAATGAGCAGTTCTTC,TRBV29-1,-,TRBJ2-1,TRBD1
CASSLEAQGGTGELFF,TGTGCCAGCAGCTTGGAGGCTCAGGGCGGCACCGGGGAGCTGTTTTTT,TRBV5-6,few,TRBJ2-2,-
CASSYLGTGQETQYF,TGTGCCAGCAGCTACCTCGGAACAGGACAAGAGACCCAGTACTTC,TRBV11-2,once,TRBJ2-5,-
CASSQVGGGPRYNEQFF,TGCGCCAGCAGCCAAGTGGGGGGGGGTCCGAGATACAATGAGCAGTTCTTC,TRBV4-1,-,TRBJ2-1,TRBD2
CASSYTSGLNTEAFF,TGTGCCAGCAGTTACACCTCAGGACTAAACACTGAAGCTTTCTTT,TRBV6-5,-,TRBJ1-1,-
CASSLASGNLGNQPQHF,TGTGCCAGCAGCTTAGCGTCGGGGAATTTAGGCAATCAGCCCCAGCATTTT,TRBV7-8,few,TRBJ1-5,-
CASSRILGAPSYNEQFF,TGTGCCAGCAGTCGAATTCTAGGGGCCCCCTCCTACAATGAGCAGTTCTTC,TRBV27,-,TRBJ2-1,-
CASSLWQGDEKLFF,TGTGCCAGCAGCTTATGGCAGGGGGATGAAAAACTGTTTTTT,TRBV7-9,-,TRBJ1-4,TRBD1
CASSLDRATTVGGRAEAFF,TGTGCCAGCAGCTTAGATCGGGCGACGACCGTAGGGGGCCGCGCTGAAGCTTTCTTT,TRBV7-9,-,TRBJ1-1,TRBD1
CASIYVNTEAFF,TGTGCCAGCATCTACGTGAACACTGAAGCTTTCTTT,TRBV6-5,-,TRBJ1-1,-
CASSWKGGYYNEKLFF,TGTGCCAGCAGTTGGAAAGGGGGCTATTATAATGAAAAACTGTTTTTT,TRBV27,-,TRBJ1-4,TRBD1
CASGRTGGTAGEQYF,TGTGCCAGCGGGCGCACCGGGGGGACTGCCGGCGAGCAGTACTTC,TRBV2,-,TRBJ2-7,TRBD2
CASSPSPGTDPGTQYF,TGTGCCAGCAGTCCCTCCCCCGGGACAGACCCAGGGACCCAGTACTTC,TRBV27,-,TRBJ2-5,TRBD1